The 20 T cell receptor beta chains below all came from one sample that was sequenced in a study of technical replicates of blood from a few donors. The method was immunoSEQ multiplex PCR; TCRdb's version includes in-frame clones alone and lacks a portion of them. The table shows roughly 100,000 clones, with 95% to 96% occurring only once. Sequences were obtained from T cells isolated from PBMCs. These TCRs come from a human donor in good health.

The chain joins TRBV27 to TRBJ2-7, with D unclear. The V gene lost 6 bases and the J gene lost 2 bases, with 11 bases spanning the gap. Germline V CDR1 and CDR2: MNHEY, SMNVEV (reference sequence). The CDR3 runs 13 residues. The CDR3 sequence: CASSPVGAYEQYF. For the CDR3, the DNA is TGTGCCAGCAGCCCAGTAGGAGCCTACGAGCAGTACTTC.

V and J are TRBV29-1 and TRBJ2-1; 13 bases line up with TRBD2. Germline V gene lookup returns CDR1 SQVTM and CDR2 ANQGSEA. Trimming cost V 7 bases and J 9 bases; bases outside gene matches: 6. This CDR3 has 13 amino acids. CDR3 nucleotide sequence: TGCAGCGGTAGACTAGCGGGGGGCGCTGAGCAGTTCTTC. This codes for CSGRLAGGAEQFF.

This chain links TRBV6-4 with TRBJ2-1, with D tentatively TRBD1 (5 bases). V was shortened by 1 base and J by 7 bases, with 11 bases between the two germline ends. From germline, CDR1 is MRHNA and CDR2 SNTAGT. The CDR3 length is 14 residues. The CDR3 loop is CASSDFRRQNEQFF. CDR3 DNA sequence: TGTGCCAGCAGTGACTTCAGGAGACAGAATGAGCAGTTCTTC.

This clone was observed once. The V gene is TRBV5-1, the J gene TRBJ2-5; 7 nucleotides line up with TRBD1. CDR1 and CDR2 (germline): SGHRS, YFSETQ. The CDR3 spans 14 residues. V was pared by 5 bases and J by 14 bases, with 18 bases of the junction left unmatched. The CDR3 nucleotides are TGCGCCAGCAGACGTGGGACAGAATTTGATTTCACCTACTTC. Amino acid sequence: CASRRGTEFDFTYF.

The chain is built from TRBV2 and TRBJ2-1; TRBD2 is a possible D gene (5 bases). Trimming pared 11 bases from V and 3 bases from J, leaving 14 bases between. The CDR3 runs 13 residues. The germline V gene encodes CDR1 SNHLY and CDR2 FYNNEI. Here the CDR3 reads CAGDPRGYNEQFF. CDR3 sequence (DNA): TGTGCCGGAGACCCTCGGGGCTACAATGAGCAGTTCTTC. The whole variable domain, remainder taken from reference TRBV2 and TRBJ2-1, is EPEVTQTPSHQVTQMGQEVILRCVPISNHLYFYWYRQILGQKVEFLVSFYNNEISEKSEIFDDQFSVERPDGSNFTLKIRSTKLEDSAMYFCAGDPRGYNEQFFGPGTRLTVL.

V usage is TRBV5-1 and J usage is TRBJ2-5; no clear D gene. CDR1 and CDR2 (germline): SGHRS, YFSETQ. The CDR3 runs to 13 residues. V was clipped by 0 bases and J by 5 bases, with 8 bases between them. CDR3: CASSLAVLETQYF. CDR3 bases: TGCGCCAGCAGCTTGGCAGTTCTTGAGACCCAGTACTTC. Complete variable domain (other parts from reference TRBV5-1 and TRBJ2-5): KAGVTQTPRYLIKTRGQQVTLSCSPISGHRSVSWYQQTPGQGLQFLFEYFSETQRNKGNFPGRFSGRQFSNSRSEMNVSTLELGDSALYLCASSLAVLETQYFGPGTRLLVL.

The V gene is TRBV5-1, the J gene TRBJ2-5; possibly TRBD1 for D (6 bases). The CDR3 runs 14 residues. Deletions cut 0 bases from V and 11 bases from J, with 17 bases between. The germline gives CDR1 SGHRS, CDR2 YFSETQ. This chain's CDR3 is CASSLEGGPPYQYF. For the CDR3, the DNA is TGCGCCAGCAGCTTGGAAGGGGGTCCACCTTATCAGTACTTC.

V gene TRBV15 combines with J gene TRBJ2-3, with 10 bases lining up with TRBD2. This CDR3 has 16 residues. The germline gives CDR1 LNHNV, CDR2 YYDKDF (reference sequence). V lost 2 bases and J lost 3; bases outside the gene matches: 5. CDR3 sequence reads: CATSRTLAGRTDTQYF. CDR3 sequence (DNA): TGTGCCACCAGCAGAACACTAGCGGGAAGAACAGATACGCAGTATTTT.

In this sample, this clone turned up once. The V call is TRBV6-5, the J call TRBJ2-7; TRBD2 matches 9 bases. The germline gives CDR1 MNHEY, CDR2 SVGAGI. The CDR3 sequence is 15 residues long. J was trimmed by 0 bases and V by 3 bases; bases with no gene match: 3. The CDR3 sequence: CASSYISGSSYEQYF. The CDR3 region has the DNA TGTGCCAGCAGTTATATTAGCGGGAGCTCCTACGAGCAGTACTTC.

This chain links TRBV11-2 with TRBJ2-6; D unresolved. CDR1 and CDR2 (germline): SGHAT, FQNNGV. The CDR3 spans 12 residues. Trimming pared 1 base from V and 11 bases from J, leaving 6 bases between. This chain's CDR3 is CASSLGVDVLTF. CDR3 nucleotide sequence: TGTGCCAGCAGCTTAGGAGTGGACGTCCTGACTTTC.

This clone has a single count. The chain uses TRBV2 and TRBJ1-1; D is possibly TRBD1 (5 bases). The germline gives CDR1 SNHLY, CDR2 FYNNEI. The CDR3 extends over 15 amino acids. The ends were cut back, 9 bases at V and 0 bases at J, with 17 bases in the middle. DNA of the CDR3: TGTGCCAGTCCTGGACCCAGGGTGATGAACACTGAAGCTTTCTTT. Its translation is CASPGPRVMNTEAFF.

V gene TRBV15 combines with J gene TRBJ1-4, with D perhaps matching TRBD1 (6 bases). Germline V gives CDR1 LNHNV, CDR2 YYDKDF (reference sequence). This CDR3 comprises 16 residues. The V gene lost 0 bases and the J gene lost 4 bases, with 12 bases spanning the gap. The CDR3 region has the DNA TGTGCCACCAGCAGAGATCGGACAGATAATAATGAAAAACTGTTTTTT. Translation: CATSRDRTDNNEKLFF.

This chain joins TRBV7-9 and TRBJ1-4, with TRBD1 identical over 12 bases. The CDR3 length is 17 residues. Trimming took 1 base from V and 4 from J; bases not matched to a gene: 4. Germline V lookup: CDR1 SEHNR, CDR2 FQNEAQ (reference sequence). The CDR3 reads CASSLGDRGLGNEKLFF. In DNA form, the CDR3 reads TGTGCCAGCAGCTTAGGGGACAGGGGGCTCGGTAATGAAAAACTGTTTTTT.

The chain has TRBV7-6 and TRBJ2-7, with a tentative D call TRBD1 (5 bases). V was shortened by 0 bases and J by 8 bases, with 8 bases between the two germline ends. This CDR3 comprises 12 residues. CDR1 SGHVS and CDR2 FNYEAQ come from the germline V gene. This CDR3 reads CASSLAGQKQYF. DNA of the CDR3: TGTGCCAGCAGCTTAGCGGGGCAGAAGCAGTACTTC.

The J gene is TRBJ2-3, the V gene TRBV9; TRBD2 might be the D (6 bases). The CDR3 extends over 16 amino acids. The germline CDR1 and CDR2 sequences are SGDLS and YYNGEE. V was trimmed by 4 bases and J by 4 bases, leaving 19 bases between them. The CDR3 loop reads CASSSTTGGRADTQYF. The CDR3 coding sequence is TGTGCCAGCAGCTCTACGACCGGGGGACGGGCAGATACGCAGTATTTT. Looking up the rest from reference TRBV9 and TRBJ2-3 gives the full variable domain: DSGVTQTPKHLITATGQRVTLRCSPRSGDLSVYWYQQSLDQGLQFLIQYYNGEERAKGNILERFSAQQFPDLHSELNLSSLELGDSALYFCASSSTTGGRADTQYFGPGTRLTVL.

The rearrangement joins TRBV4-1 to TRBJ2-7, with 7 nucleotides matching TRBD2. This CDR3 is 16 amino acids long. V trimming: 2 bases; J trimming: 3 bases; junction bases outside the gene matches: 10. The germline V gene has CDR1 MGHRA and CDR2 YSYEKL. CDR3 DNA: TGCGCCAGCAGCCAAACAGCGGTCCAGCGGGGCTACGAGCAGTACTTC. Amino acid sequence: CASSQTAVQRGYEQYF.

The DNA of the CDR3 is TGCGCCAGCAGCCCAAGCGGACAGAAGAAAGAGACCCAGTACTTC. Its translation: CASSPSGQKKETQYF. The rearrangement joins TRBV4-1 to TRBJ2-5; tentatively, D is TRBD1 (6 bases). In germline, CDR1 is MGHRA, CDR2 YSYEKL. The CDR3 spans 15 residues. Trimming left V 4 bases short and J 3 bases short, with 15 bases between.

CDR3 amino acids: CASREWGASGSYEQYF. CDR3 DNA: TGTGCCAGCCGGGAATGGGGGGCTAGCGGGAGTTACGAGCAGTACTTC. The chain uses TRBV6-6 and TRBJ2-7; 10 bases map to TRBD2. The CDR3 spans 16 residues. Per the germline V gene, CDR1 is MNHNY and CDR2 is SVGAGI (reference sequence). The ends lost 8 bases at V and 4 bases at J; junction bases unmatched: 14.

V gene TRBV6-6 combines with J gene TRBJ1-1; D is uncertain. V was trimmed by 5 bases and J by 1 base, leaving 8 bases between them. Germline V lookup: CDR1 MNHNY, CDR2 SVGAGI (reference sequence). The CDR3 loop spans 13 amino acids. The CDR3 protein is CASSPTRNTEAFF. The CDR3 DNA is TGTGCCAGCAGTCCCACACGGAACACTGAAGCTTTCTTT.

V is TRBV30 and J is TRBJ1-1, with D unclear. V lost 6 bases to trimming and J lost 4 bases, with 24 bases between them. Germline-derived CDR1 and CDR2 are GTSNPN and SVGIG (reference sequence). CDR3 length: 16 residues. This CDR3 reads CACWSWAEGLSTEAFF. CDR3 nucleotides: TGTGCCTGTTGGAGCTGGGCGGAGGGTCTGAGCACTGAAGCTTTCTTT.